This T cell receptor beta chain was recovered during a study of blood T cell repertoires in COVID-19. Across the study: Acute and convalescent COVID-19 specimens originated in the United States, Italy and Spain. The cDNA or gDNA used as material had been derived from T cells, B-cell-depleted T cells, or PBMCs.

The CDR3 is 15 residues long. Germline V lookup: CDR1 WNHNN, CDR2 SYGVQD (reference sequence). Trimming cost V 4 bases and J 5 bases; bases outside gene matches: 4. Authors' methods: Estimated nucleated cell counts came from reference gene primer amplification. Sequencing was performed with immunoSEQ multiplex PCR; in TCRdb, only in-frame clones are kept and a portion is missing. D and trimming come from the DNA, and the V and J calls and clone size come from that table. This table has roughly 93,000 clones, about nine tenths appearing once. The receptor was isolated from a human donor in a cohort sampled during active COVID-19. Specimen: peripheral blood. The gene calls are TRBV10-1 and TRBJ2-1; 11 bases are shared with TRBD1. The CDR3 region is CASSGDRGANNEQFF. The CDR3 DNA follows: TGCGCCAGCAGTGGGGACAGGGGGGCTAACAATGAGCAGTTCTTC.